This is a list of T cell receptor beta chains from one sample in a study of ipilimumab plus nivolumab after autologous stem cell transplantation. Here immunoSEQ multiplex PCR was the method, and the copy in TCRdb shows in-frame clones only, minus some. The sample includes 15,000 to 20,000 clones, 75% to 90% of them seen just once. The starting material was PBMCs, obtained in a trial of ipilimumab plus nivolumab as post-transplant consolidation. These receptors came from a male donor with diffuse large B-cell lymphoma. Each CDR3 is given with its conserved first and last residue. Fields, in order: CDR3 DNA, CDR3 protein, V gene, clone size, D gene, J gene. A D gene is named only where the DNA matches it firmly. Rows may omit the clone size; those that give it use once, few, many or a size class.

cdr3_nt: TGTGCCAGCTCACCTACCCGGATTAGCGTCACGTCTTCCGGGGAGCTGTTTTTT; cdr3_aa: CASSPTRISVTSSGELFF; v_call: TRBV18; clone_size: NA; d_call: NA; j_call: TRBJ2-2
cdr3_nt: TGTGCCAGCAGTGAAGGACAGGGCGAGCAGCCCCAGCATTTT; cdr3_aa: CASSEGQGEQPQHF; v_call: TRBV6-1; clone_size: once; d_call: TRBD1; j_call: TRBJ1-5
cdr3_nt: TGTGCCAGCAGCTTAGCGGGGGGGCGGGGTACGCAGTATTTT; cdr3_aa: CASSLAGGRGTQYF; v_call: TRBV7-8; clone_size: once; d_call: NA; j_call: TRBJ2-3
cdr3_nt: TGCGCCAGCAGCCAAGATAACGGGCGTTCTTCACCCCTCCACTTT; cdr3_aa: CASSQDNGRSSPLHF; v_call: TRBV7-2; clone_size: NA; d_call: NA; j_call: TRBJ1-6
cdr3_nt: TGCAGCGTTGAGGGTTACACAGATACGCAGTATTTT; cdr3_aa: CSVEGYTDTQYF; v_call: TRBV29-1; clone_size: NA; d_call: NA; j_call: TRBJ2-3
cdr3_nt: TGTGCCAGCTCACCACGTCGTCCCGAGGGCACTGAAGCTTTCTTT; cdr3_aa: CASSPRRPEGTEAFF; v_call: TRBV18; clone_size: NA; d_call: NA; j_call: TRBJ1-1
cdr3_nt: TGTGCCAGCTCACCACCCAGGACAGGGGGCTACGAGCAGTACTTC; cdr3_aa: CASSPPRTGGYEQYF; v_call: TRBV18; clone_size: few; d_call: TRBD1; j_call: TRBJ2-7
cdr3_nt: TGTGCCAGCAGCCAAACAGGGCTGGGGGAGCAGTACTTC; cdr3_aa: CASSQTGLGEQYF; v_call: TRBV6-5; clone_size: NA; d_call: NA; j_call: TRBJ2-7
cdr3_nt: TGCGCCAGCAGCGGGGGACAGGCGGCAACTAATGAAAAACTGTTTTTT; cdr3_aa: CASSGGQAATNEKLFF; v_call: TRBV5-1; clone_size: NA; d_call: TRBD1; j_call: TRBJ1-4
cdr3_nt: TGTGCCAGCAGCGTAGGGGGACTTGGCTATGGCTACACCTTC; cdr3_aa: CASSVGGLGYGYTF; v_call: TRBV5-4; clone_size: NA; d_call: NA; j_call: TRBJ1-2
cdr3_nt: TGTGCCACCAAGGGGGGTTCTCAGTCACCCCTCCACTTT; cdr3_aa: CATKGGSQSPLHF; v_call: TRBV6-5; clone_size: NA; d_call: NA; j_call: TRBJ1-6
cdr3_nt: TGTGCCAGCAGCACCCGGGGGCTAGACACTGAAGCTTTCTTT; cdr3_aa: CASSTRGLDTEAFF; v_call: TRBV4-1; clone_size: NA; d_call: NA; j_call: TRBJ1-1
cdr3_nt: TGTGCCAGCAGCTTGGGAACCGTTGAAGCTTTCTTT; cdr3_aa: CASSLGTVEAFF; v_call: TRBV5-6; clone_size: NA; d_call: NA; j_call: TRBJ1-1
cdr3_nt: TGTGCCAGCGGGGCCGAGACAGGCAGTTCACCCCTCCACTTT; cdr3_aa: CASGAETGSSPLHF; v_call: TRBV6-1; clone_size: few; d_call: NA; j_call: TRBJ1-6
cdr3_nt: TGCGCCGGCAGAGATACACAGGGGAACTATGGCTACACCTTC; cdr3_aa: CAGRDTQGNYGYTF; v_call: TRBV5-1; clone_size: NA; d_call: TRBD1; j_call: TRBJ1-2
cdr3_nt: TGTGCCAGCAGCGGAAGGGATAGATTTAACTATGGCTACACCTTC; cdr3_aa: CASSGRDRFNYGYTF; v_call: TRBV9; clone_size: NA; d_call: NA; j_call: TRBJ1-2
cdr3_nt: TGTGCCTGGAGTGTACCGGGACCTCGACTCGGGGAGCTGTTTTTT; cdr3_aa: CAWSVPGPRLGELFF; v_call: TRBV30; clone_size: NA; d_call: NA; j_call: TRBJ2-2
cdr3_nt: TGTGCCAGCAGCGTAGGCGCGGGTGGGGCCAACGTCCTGACTTTC; cdr3_aa: CASSVGAGGANVLTF; v_call: TRBV9; clone_size: NA; d_call: NA; j_call: TRBJ2-6
cdr3_nt: TGTGCCAGTAGTGGTGGGGGGAGAACTGAAGCTTTCTTT; cdr3_aa: CASSGGGRTEAFF; v_call: TRBV19; clone_size: NA; d_call: NA; j_call: TRBJ1-1
cdr3_nt: TGCGCCAGCAGCTATAGCGGGGATTACAATGAGCAGTTCTTC; cdr3_aa: CASSYSGDYNEQFF; v_call: TRBV4-3; clone_size: few; d_call: TRBD2; j_call: TRBJ2-1
cdr3_nt: TGTGCCAGCAGCTTTCTCCTAGAGGCCGGGGAGCTGTTTTTT; cdr3_aa: CASSFLLEAGELFF; v_call: TRBV11-3; clone_size: NA; d_call: NA; j_call: TRBJ2-2
cdr3_nt: TGTGCCAGCAGCTTAACCCCTGCCCCTGGAAACACCATATATTTT; cdr3_aa: CASSLTPAPGNTIYF; v_call: TRBV7-2; clone_size: NA; d_call: NA; j_call: TRBJ1-3
cdr3_nt: TGTGCCAGCAGCTTTACACCGAACACCGGGGAGCTGTTTTTT; cdr3_aa: CASSFTPNTGELFF; v_call: TRBV5-4; clone_size: NA; d_call: NA; j_call: TRBJ2-2
cdr3_nt: TGTGCCAGCAGCGTTTTTGGCGACTTTCGGACCCAGTACTTC; cdr3_aa: CASSVFGDFRTQYF; v_call: TRBV9; clone_size: NA; d_call: NA; j_call: TRBJ2-5
cdr3_nt: TGTGCCAGCACGGGTGACTCTGGGGCCAACGTCCTGACTTTC; cdr3_aa: CASTGDSGANVLTF; v_call: TRBV2; clone_size: NA; d_call: NA; j_call: TRBJ2-6
cdr3_nt: TGCGCCAGCAGTGAGTGGCGACAGGGGTACACTGAAGCTTTCTTT; cdr3_aa: CASSEWRQGYTEAFF; v_call: TRBV10-1; clone_size: NA; d_call: TRBD1; j_call: TRBJ1-1
cdr3_nt: TGCGCCAGCAGCCAAGGAGAGACAGCAACTAACTATGGCTACACCTTC; cdr3_aa: CASSQGETATNYGYTF; v_call: TRBV4-1; clone_size: NA; d_call: NA; j_call: TRBJ1-2
cdr3_nt: TGCAGCGTTGTTGGCTTAGGCGGATCGAGCTCCTACAATGAGCAGTTCTTC; cdr3_aa: CSVVGLGGSSSYNEQFF; v_call: TRBV29-1; clone_size: NA; d_call: NA; j_call: TRBJ2-1
cdr3_nt: TGTGCCTGGAGTGCCCGAGACACAGATACGCAGTATTTT; cdr3_aa: CAWSARDTDTQYF; v_call: TRBV30; clone_size: once; d_call: NA; j_call: TRBJ2-3
cdr3_nt: TGTGCCTGGAGTGTACGGGGGGCCGGCGGGGAGCTGTTTTTT; cdr3_aa: CAWSVRGAGGELFF; v_call: TRBV30; clone_size: NA; d_call: NA; j_call: TRBJ2-2
cdr3_nt: TGTGCCAGCAGCCTGACCGGGACAGGGGATGGGGCAGATACGCAGTATTTT; cdr3_aa: CASSLTGTGDGADTQYF; v_call: TRBV11-3; clone_size: once; d_call: TRBD1; j_call: TRBJ2-3
cdr3_nt: TGCGCCAGCAGCCAAGATAACGGGCGTTCTTCACCCCTCCACTTT; cdr3_aa: CASSQDNGRSSPLHF; v_call: TRBV5-5; clone_size: NA; d_call: NA; j_call: TRBJ1-6
cdr3_nt: TGTGCCAGCAGCCCGACTAGCGGGAGGAACGTCGGGGAGCTGTTTTTT; cdr3_aa: CASSPTSGRNVGELFF; v_call: TRBV5-4; clone_size: NA; d_call: TRBD2; j_call: TRBJ2-2
cdr3_nt: TGTGCCACCCTCCGGGACACTTCCCCCTACAATGAGCAGTTCTTC; cdr3_aa: CATLRDTSPYNEQFF; v_call: TRBV19; clone_size: NA; d_call: NA; j_call: TRBJ2-1
cdr3_nt: TGCGCCAGCAGCTTGGGGCAGGGGGCCAGCTACACCTTC; cdr3_aa: CASSLGQGASYTF; v_call: TRBV5-1; clone_size: NA; d_call: TRBD1; j_call: TRBJ1-2
cdr3_nt: TGTGCCAGCAGCCTGGACAGGGGCCCTTACGAGCAGTACTTC; cdr3_aa: CASSLDRGPYEQYF; v_call: TRBV7-3; clone_size: NA; d_call: TRBD1; j_call: TRBJ2-7
cdr3_nt: TGTGCCAGCAGCGGATACCGGACTAGCGGATCCTCCTACGAGCAGTACTTC; cdr3_aa: CASSGYRTSGSSYEQYF; v_call: TRBV7-9; clone_size: NA; d_call: TRBD2; j_call: TRBJ2-7
cdr3_nt: TGTGCCAGCAGAGACGGGTGGGAGACTGAAGCTTTCTTT; cdr3_aa: CASRDGWETEAFF; v_call: TRBV25-1; clone_size: NA; d_call: NA; j_call: TRBJ1-1
cdr3_nt: TGTGCCAGCAGTCAGACTAGCGGCGAGCAGTTCTTC; cdr3_aa: CASSQTSGEQFF; v_call: TRBV6-1; clone_size: NA; d_call: TRBD2; j_call: TRBJ2-1
cdr3_nt: TGTGCCAGCAGTGAAGGGTTCTGGGCGGACGACGGGAAGGATGAAAAACTGTTTTTT; cdr3_aa: CASSEGFWADDGKDEKLFF; v_call: TRBV2; clone_size: NA; d_call: NA; j_call: TRBJ1-4
cdr3_nt: TGTGCCAGCAGCGATGGGCGCCTAGCTTTCTTT; cdr3_aa: CASSDGRLAFF; v_call: TRBV6-1; clone_size: NA; d_call: NA; j_call: TRBJ1-1
cdr3_nt: TGTGCCAGCAGGCTTTTACCGGGACAGGGGACCACTGAAGCTTTCTTT; cdr3_aa: CASRLLPGQGTTEAFF; v_call: TRBV28; clone_size: NA; d_call: TRBD1; j_call: TRBJ1-1
cdr3_nt: TGTGCCAGCAGCCAATCGATCCGCAGGAGAGACTACGAGCAGTACTTC; cdr3_aa: CASSQSIRRRDYEQYF; v_call: TRBV16; clone_size: NA; d_call: NA; j_call: TRBJ2-7
cdr3_nt: TGTGCCAGCAGCGCCGACAGGAACACTGAAGCTTTCTTT; cdr3_aa: CASSADRNTEAFF; v_call: TRBV7-6; clone_size: NA; d_call: NA; j_call: TRBJ1-1
cdr3_nt: TGTGCCAGCAGCTTGGGAGGTGGGGGAACTGAAGCTTTCTTT; cdr3_aa: CASSLGGGGTEAFF; v_call: TRBV5-6; clone_size: NA; d_call: NA; j_call: TRBJ1-1
cdr3_nt: TGCGCCAGCAGCTACAAGAGCTCTAACTATGGCTACACCTTC; cdr3_aa: CASSYKSSNYGYTF; v_call: TRBV5-1; clone_size: NA; d_call: NA; j_call: TRBJ1-2
cdr3_nt: TGCGCCAGCAGTCGGGGGACTAGCCGGGAGGGGGAGACCCAGTACTTC; cdr3_aa: CASSRGTSREGETQYF; v_call: TRBV5-1; clone_size: few; d_call: TRBD2; j_call: TRBJ2-5
cdr3_nt: TGTGCCAGCAGCCAAAGGACTAGCGGGTATAGCTCCTACAATGAGCAGTTCTTC; cdr3_aa: CASSQRTSGYSSYNEQFF; v_call: TRBV4-2; clone_size: NA; d_call: TRBD2; j_call: TRBJ2-1
cdr3_nt: TGCGCCAGCAGCTTGGCGGCAAGCGAAAAACTGTTTTTT; cdr3_aa: CASSLAASEKLFF; v_call: TRBV5-1; clone_size: NA; d_call: NA; j_call: TRBJ1-4
cdr3_nt: TGTGCCAGCAGCTTAGATCATGTTCGGCGGTACAATGAGCAGTTCTTC; cdr3_aa: CASSLDHVRRYNEQFF; v_call: TRBV11-2; clone_size: NA; d_call: NA; j_call: TRBJ2-1
cdr3_nt: TGTGCCAGCAGCGTAGGTCAGTCGGGAAACACCATATATTTT; cdr3_aa: CASSVGQSGNTIYF; v_call: TRBV9; clone_size: NA; d_call: NA; j_call: TRBJ1-3
cdr3_nt: TGTGCCAGCAGCTTAGGCCGGAGGGGGCGAGGGGAGCTGTTTTTT; cdr3_aa: CASSLGRRGRGELFF; v_call: TRBV13; clone_size: NA; d_call: NA; j_call: TRBJ2-2
cdr3_nt: TGTGCCAGCTCACCATCCGTTATTAACTATGGCTACACCTTC; cdr3_aa: CASSPSVINYGYTF; v_call: TRBV18; clone_size: NA; d_call: NA; j_call: TRBJ1-2
cdr3_nt: TGTGCCAGCAGTGAGAGGGGGGGCACAGATACGCAGTATTTT; cdr3_aa: CASSERGGTDTQYF; v_call: TRBV14; clone_size: NA; d_call: NA; j_call: TRBJ2-3